This TCR beta chain was profiled in a study of T cells after yellow fever vaccination. Study overall: Libraries from low-cell-number fractions were prepared with the SMART-Seq v4 Ultra Low Input RNA kit. Findings and limits, study-wide: Most clones from primary vaccination resurfaced after the booster (around 97% CD4, 88% CD8).

As for this clonotype: Its antigen is undetermined.

One entry per CDR3 protein, called by TCRdb with MiXCR from the 5' RACE reads. This sample has fewer than 350,000 distinct CDR3 sequences, with 3.5% to 4.5% found just once. Trimming at V came to 0 bases and at J to 10 bases, leaving 6 bases not matched to a gene. Germline CDR1 SGHNT, CDR2 YYREEE (reference sequence). The CDR3 loop spans 15 amino acids. The receptor was isolated from a man between 18 and 29 years old who received the YFV17D yellow fever vaccine. Material: PBMCs, obtained 15 days after the yellow fever booster vaccination. This chain uses TRBV5-4 with TRBJ1-6; 8 positions agree with TRBD1. The CDR3 nucleotides read TGTGCCAGCAGCTTGGTTGGGGGGACAGGCTCACCCCTCCACTTT. It encodes CASSLVGGTGSPLHF.